This T cell receptor beta chain derives from a study of molecular identifiers for immune sequencing clone quantification. Study observations and caveats: Clones above 20 RNA copies contained over 98% of effector molecules and under 1% of naive molecules. Spiked Jurkat TCR RNA originating from one cell could reportedly be identified amid about a million naive cells.

This clonotype was seen at least ten times. Its antigen is currently unknown. This CDR3 is 17 amino acids long. CDR1 and CDR2 (germline): SNHLY, FYNNEI. The ends lost 6 bases at V and 2 bases at J; junction bases unmatched: 12. It was from about 19,000 to 1,100,000 sorted cells, with 10%, 30% or 50% RNA, that naive CD8 libraries came. TCRdb used MiXCR to reprocess the PCR reads, holding one entry per CDR3 protein. The sample carries about 640,000 distinct CDR3 sequences, just under 20% recorded once. The sequencing sample was made of naive CD8+ T cells from blood, with Jurkat cell RNA spiked in. Subset defined: FACS-sorted CD8+CD4-CCR7+CD45RA+ naive T cells. The chain couples TRBV2 to TRBJ2-3; TRBD2 agrees at 9 bases. The origin of this receptor is a human donor in good health. Some libraries in this study had Jurkat cell RNA spiked in. Here the CDR3 reads CASSRSKAGGVTDTQYF. Here the CDR3 DNA reads TGTGCCAGCAGCCGATCAAAAGCGGGGGGCGTCACAGATACGCAGTATTTT. The full variable domain, with the rest looked up from reference TRBV2 and TRBJ2-3, is EPEVTQTPSHQVTQMGQEVILRCVPISNHLYFYWYRQILGQKVEFLVSFYNNEISEKSEIFDDQFSVERPDGSNFTLKIRSTKLEDSAMYFCASSRSKAGGVTDTQYFGPGTRLTVL.